This T cell receptor beta chain came from a study of identical twins' blood T cells. Study-wide findings and caveats: Out-of-frame TCRbeta clonotypes reportedly had markedly more similar V usage in twins than unrelated donors.

Donors were six healthy women in three monozygous twin pairs. Likely shared infections and vaccines: all three twin pairs were reared together. Regarding this clonotype: Its specificity is not known.

TCRdb reanalysed the 5' RACE reads using MiXCR and keeps one entry per CDR3 protein. Of roughly 340,000 distinct CDR3 sequences in the sample, roughly 30% were seen once. The sample comprised PBMCs. The receptor was derived from a woman aged 18-49 years in good health.

CDR3 sequence (DNA): TGCGCCAGCAGCTTGGACAGGGGGAACGAGCAGTACTTC. This translates into CASSLDRGNEQYF. The genes are TRBV5-1 and TRBJ2-7; TRBD1 aligns across 8 bases. This CDR3 spans 13 amino acids. CDR1 is SGHRS and CDR2 is YFSETQ in the germline V gene. Trimming took 0 bases from V and 5 from J; bases not matched to a gene: 1.